This passage covers 3 T cell receptor beta chains from one sample sequenced in a study of shared clonotypes between healthy human individuals. Clones were sequenced by immunoSEQ multiplex PCR, and TCRdb holds only the in-frame ones, with some missing. The sample includes about 2 million clones, about 95% seen only once; the top ten take under 1.5%. The naive CD8 subset, CD45RO-negative cells positively selected for CCR7, excluded terminally differentiated effector memory CD45RA+ cells. Sequencing input: naive CD8+ T cells sorted from blood. The origin of the receptors is a man between 18 and 35 years old in good health.

Comments on this clone: This same CDR3 is encoded by further DNA sequences in the sample. The V gene is TRBV30, the J gene TRBJ1-5; 9 nucleotides line up with TRBD1. From germline, CDR1 is GTSNPN and CDR2 SVGIG (reference sequence). The CDR3 loop spans 15 amino acids. After removal of 0 bases from V and 5 bases from J, the junction contained 5 bases not matched to a gene. The CDR3: CAWSVGTGLYQPQHF. The CDR3, as DNA: TGTGCCTGGAGTGTGGGGACAGGGTTGTATCAGCCCCAGCATTTT.

The chain couples TRBV5-8 to TRBJ2-2; D call uncertain. The ends were cut back, 1 base at V and 0 bases at J, with 13 bases in the middle. The CDR3 is 17 amino acids. Germline lookup yields CDR1 SGHTS and CDR2 YDEGEE. CDR3 in amino acids: CASSLRRQTTNTGELFF. Here the CDR3 DNA reads TGTGCCAGCAGCTTGAGAAGACAAACCACGAACACCGGGGAGCTGTTTTTT.

This clone was seen only a few times. The chain employs TRBV5-4 and TRBJ1-6; D unclear. V gave up 0 bases and J gave up 0 bases, with 10 bases separating them. The germline V gene has CDR1 SGHNT and CDR2 YYREEE (reference sequence). The CDR3 is 17 amino acids. CDR3 in amino acids: CASSLGEGISYNSPLHF. The CDR3 nucleotides read TGTGCCAGCAGCTTGGGAGAAGGAATCTCCTATAATTCACCCCTCCACTTT.